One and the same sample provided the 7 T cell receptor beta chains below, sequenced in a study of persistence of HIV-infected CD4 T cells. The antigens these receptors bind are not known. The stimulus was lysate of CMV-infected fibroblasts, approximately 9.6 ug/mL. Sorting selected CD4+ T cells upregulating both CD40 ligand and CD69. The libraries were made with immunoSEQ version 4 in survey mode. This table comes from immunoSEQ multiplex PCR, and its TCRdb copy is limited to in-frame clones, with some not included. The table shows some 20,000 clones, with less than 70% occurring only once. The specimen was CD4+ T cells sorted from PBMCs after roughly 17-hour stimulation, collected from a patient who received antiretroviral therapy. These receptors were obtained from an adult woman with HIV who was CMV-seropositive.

CDR3 region: CSVRDRSDEQYF. CDR3 DNA sequence: TGCAGCGTCCGGGACAGGTCAGACGAGCAGTACTTC. The gene calls are TRBV29-1 and TRBJ2-7; 8 nucleotides align to TRBD1. The CDR3 length is 12 residues. V lost 6 bases and J lost 5; bases outside the gene matches: 6. Germline values: CDR1 SQVTM, CDR2 ANQGSEA.

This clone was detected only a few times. This chain's CDR3 is CASSQDLGPNSPLHF. CDR3 coding DNA: TGTGCCAGCAGCCAAGATCTGGGTCCGAATTCACCCCTCCACTTT. The chain carries TRBV14 and TRBJ1-6; D uncertain. Germline V gene sequence: CDR1 SGHDN, CDR2 FVKESK. The V end was cut by 0 bases, the J end by 7 bases, with 10 bases between. This CDR3 has 15 amino acids.

As DNA, the CDR3 is TGTGCCAGCAGTGAAGCTATTCGCTACTATGGCTACACCTTC. It encodes CASSEAIRYYGYTF. The V and J genes are TRBV6-1 and TRBJ1-2; no definite D call. The CDR3 covers 14 residues. V was trimmed by 0 bases and J by 3 bases, leaving 8 bases between them. In germline, CDR1 is MNHNS, CDR2 SASEGT.

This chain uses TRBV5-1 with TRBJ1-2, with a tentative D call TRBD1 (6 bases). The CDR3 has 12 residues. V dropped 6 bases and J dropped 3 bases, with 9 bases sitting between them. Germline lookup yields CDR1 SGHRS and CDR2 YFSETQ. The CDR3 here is CASIGGDYGYTF. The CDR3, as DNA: TGCGCCAGCATAGGGGGAGACTATGGCTACACCTTC.

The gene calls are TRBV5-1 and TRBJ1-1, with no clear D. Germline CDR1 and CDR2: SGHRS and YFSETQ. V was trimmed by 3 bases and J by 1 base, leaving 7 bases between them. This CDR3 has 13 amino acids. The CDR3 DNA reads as TGCGCCAGCAGCTCGGACTGGAACACTGAAGCTTTCTTT. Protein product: CASSSDWNTEAFF.

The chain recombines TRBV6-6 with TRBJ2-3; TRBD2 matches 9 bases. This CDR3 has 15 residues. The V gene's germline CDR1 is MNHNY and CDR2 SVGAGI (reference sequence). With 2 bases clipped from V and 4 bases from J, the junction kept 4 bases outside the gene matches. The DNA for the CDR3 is TGTGCCAGCAGTTACCCGGGCGGGGGGGCAGATACGCAGTATTTT. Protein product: CASSYPGGGADTQYF.

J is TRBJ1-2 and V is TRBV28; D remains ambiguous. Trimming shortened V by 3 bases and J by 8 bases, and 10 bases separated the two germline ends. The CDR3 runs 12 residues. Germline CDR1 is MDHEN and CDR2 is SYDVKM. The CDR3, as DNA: TGTGCCAGCAGTTTCGAGTATAACGGCTACACCTTC. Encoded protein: CASSFEYNGYTF.